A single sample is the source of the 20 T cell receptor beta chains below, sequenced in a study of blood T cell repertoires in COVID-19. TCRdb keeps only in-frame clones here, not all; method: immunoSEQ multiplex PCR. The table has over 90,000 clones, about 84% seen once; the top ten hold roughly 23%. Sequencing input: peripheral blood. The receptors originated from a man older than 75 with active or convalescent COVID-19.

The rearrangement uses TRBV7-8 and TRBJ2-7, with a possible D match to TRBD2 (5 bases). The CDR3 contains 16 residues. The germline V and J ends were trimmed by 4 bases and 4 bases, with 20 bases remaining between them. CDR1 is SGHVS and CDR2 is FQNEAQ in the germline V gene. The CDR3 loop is CASSSRSSGKDYEQYF. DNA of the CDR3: TGTGCCAGCAGCTCGCGCTCCTCGGGGAAAGATTACGAGCAGTACTTC.

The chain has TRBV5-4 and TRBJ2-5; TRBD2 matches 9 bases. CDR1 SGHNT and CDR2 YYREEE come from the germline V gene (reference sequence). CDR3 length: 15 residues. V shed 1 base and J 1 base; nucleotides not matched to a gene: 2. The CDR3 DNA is TGTGCCAGCAGCTTGCGGCGGGGGGGCCAAGAGACCCAGTACTTC. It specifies CASSLRRGGQETQYF.

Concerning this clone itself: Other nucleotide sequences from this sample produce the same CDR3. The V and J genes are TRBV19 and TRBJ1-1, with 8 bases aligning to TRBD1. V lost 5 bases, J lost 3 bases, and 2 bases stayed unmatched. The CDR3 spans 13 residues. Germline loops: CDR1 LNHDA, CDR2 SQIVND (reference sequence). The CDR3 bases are TGTGCCAGTAGTTCGACAGGGGACACTGAAGCTTTCTTT. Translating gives CASSSTGDTEAFF. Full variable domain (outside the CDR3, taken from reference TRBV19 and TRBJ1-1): DGGITQSPKYLFRKEGQNVTLSCEQNLNHDAMYWYRQDPGQGLRLIYYSQIVNDFQKGDIAEGYSVSREKKESFPLTVTSAQKNPTAFYLCASSSTGDTEAFFGQGTRLTVV.

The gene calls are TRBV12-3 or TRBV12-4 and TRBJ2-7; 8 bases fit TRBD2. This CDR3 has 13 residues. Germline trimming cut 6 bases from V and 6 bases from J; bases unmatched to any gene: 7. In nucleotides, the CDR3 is TGTGCCAGCAGCCCTCCGGGGGGGTCCGAGCAGTACTTC. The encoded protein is CASSPPGGSEQYF.

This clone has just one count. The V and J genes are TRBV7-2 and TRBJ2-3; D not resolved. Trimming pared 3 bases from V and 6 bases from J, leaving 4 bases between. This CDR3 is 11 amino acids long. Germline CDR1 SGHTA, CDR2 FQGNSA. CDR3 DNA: TGTGCCAGCAGCTTTCGGGATACGCAGTATTTT. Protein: CASSFRDTQYF.

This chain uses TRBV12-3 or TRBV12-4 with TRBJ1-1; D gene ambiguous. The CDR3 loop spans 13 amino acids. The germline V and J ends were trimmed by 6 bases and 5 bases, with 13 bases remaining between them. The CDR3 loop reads CASSNPGKTEAFF. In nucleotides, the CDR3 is TGTGCCAGCAGCAACCCGGGGAAGACTGAAGCTTTCTTT.

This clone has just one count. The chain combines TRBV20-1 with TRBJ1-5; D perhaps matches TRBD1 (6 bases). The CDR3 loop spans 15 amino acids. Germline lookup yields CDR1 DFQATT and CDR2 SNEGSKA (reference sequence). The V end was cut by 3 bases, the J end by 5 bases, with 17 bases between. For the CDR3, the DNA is TGCAGTGCTAGTGTGTCCAGGGGAAAGGATCAGCCCCAGCATTTT. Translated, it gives CSASVSRGKDQPQHF.

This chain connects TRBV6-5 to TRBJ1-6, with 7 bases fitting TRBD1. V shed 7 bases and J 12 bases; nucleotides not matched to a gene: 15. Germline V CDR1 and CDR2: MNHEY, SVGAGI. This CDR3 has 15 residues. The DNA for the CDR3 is TGTGCCAGCAAAGGAGGGGGCTCCCTCGGTGTACCCCTCCACTTT. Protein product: CASKGGGSLGVPLHF.

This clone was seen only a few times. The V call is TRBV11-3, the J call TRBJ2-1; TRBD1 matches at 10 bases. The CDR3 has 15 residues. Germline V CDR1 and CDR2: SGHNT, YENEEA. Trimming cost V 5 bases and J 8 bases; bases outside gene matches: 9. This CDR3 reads CASSPGTGAPDEQFF. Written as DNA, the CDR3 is TGTGCCAGCAGCCCCGGGACAGGGGCTCCCGATGAGCAGTTCTTC.

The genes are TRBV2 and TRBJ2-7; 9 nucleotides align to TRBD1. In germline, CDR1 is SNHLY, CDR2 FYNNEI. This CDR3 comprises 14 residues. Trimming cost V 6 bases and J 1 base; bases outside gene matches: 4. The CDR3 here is CASRRDRASYEQYF. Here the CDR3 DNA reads TGTGCCAGCAGAAGGGACAGGGCTTCCTACGAGCAGTACTTC.

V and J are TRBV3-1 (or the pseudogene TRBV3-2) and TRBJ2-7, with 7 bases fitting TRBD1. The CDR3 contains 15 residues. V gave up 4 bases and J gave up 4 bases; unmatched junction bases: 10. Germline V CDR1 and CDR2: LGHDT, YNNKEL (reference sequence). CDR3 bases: TGTGCCAGCAGCCTAGGTTGGGACAGTGGATACGAGCAGTACTTC. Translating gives CASSLGWDSGYEQYF.

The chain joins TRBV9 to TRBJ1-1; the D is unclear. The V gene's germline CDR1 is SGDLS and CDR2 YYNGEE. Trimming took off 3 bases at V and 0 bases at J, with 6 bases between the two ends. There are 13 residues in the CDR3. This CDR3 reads CASSGLLNTEAFF. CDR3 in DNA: TGTGCCAGCAGCGGTCTCTTGAACACTGAAGCTTTCTTT.

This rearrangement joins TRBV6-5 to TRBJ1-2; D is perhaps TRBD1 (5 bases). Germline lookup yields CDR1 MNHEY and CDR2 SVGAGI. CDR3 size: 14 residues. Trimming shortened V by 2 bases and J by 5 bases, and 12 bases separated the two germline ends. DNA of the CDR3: TGTGCCAGCAGTTACCGGGCAGGGAGGTATGGCTACACCTTC. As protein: CASSYRAGRYGYTF.

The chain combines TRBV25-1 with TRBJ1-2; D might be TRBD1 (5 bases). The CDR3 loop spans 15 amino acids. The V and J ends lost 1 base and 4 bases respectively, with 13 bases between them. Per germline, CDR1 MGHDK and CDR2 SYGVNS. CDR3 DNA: TGTGCCAGCAGTGAATGGGGGGAGGGTAGCTATGGCTACACCTTC. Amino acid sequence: CASSEWGEGSYGYTF.

The CDR3 protein is CASSPPGSGGAGEQYF. Here the CDR3 DNA reads TGTGCCAGCTCACCACCTGGGAGCGGGGGGGCCGGGGAGCAGTACTTC. The rearrangement joins TRBV18 to TRBJ2-7, with 10 bases that match TRBD2. The CDR3 is 16 amino acids. Germline loops: CDR1 KGHSH, CDR2 LQKENI. J was trimmed by 7 bases and V by 0 bases; bases with no gene match: 9.

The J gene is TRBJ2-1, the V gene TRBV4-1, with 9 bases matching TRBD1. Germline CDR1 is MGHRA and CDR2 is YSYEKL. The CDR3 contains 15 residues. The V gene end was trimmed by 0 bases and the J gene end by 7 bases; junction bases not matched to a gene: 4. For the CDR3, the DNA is TGCGCCAGCAGCCAAGAGGGGACAGGGATTAATGAGCAGTTCTTC. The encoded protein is CASSQEGTGINEQFF.

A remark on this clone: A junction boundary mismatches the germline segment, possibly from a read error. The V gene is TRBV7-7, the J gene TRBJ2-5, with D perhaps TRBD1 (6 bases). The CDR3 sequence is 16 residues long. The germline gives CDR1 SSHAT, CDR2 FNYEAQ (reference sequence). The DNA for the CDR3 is TGTGCTAGCAGCTCCCGGTTGGCAGGGGCCGGTGGGACCCAGTACTTC. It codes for CASSSRLAGAGGTQYF.

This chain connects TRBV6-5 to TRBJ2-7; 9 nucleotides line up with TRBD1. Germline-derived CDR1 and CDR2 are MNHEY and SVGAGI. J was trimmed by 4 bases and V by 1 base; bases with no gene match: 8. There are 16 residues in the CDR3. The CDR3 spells CASSYFRQGGLYEQYF. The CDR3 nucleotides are TGTGCCAGCAGTTACTTTAGACAGGGGGGGTTATACGAGCAGTACTTC.

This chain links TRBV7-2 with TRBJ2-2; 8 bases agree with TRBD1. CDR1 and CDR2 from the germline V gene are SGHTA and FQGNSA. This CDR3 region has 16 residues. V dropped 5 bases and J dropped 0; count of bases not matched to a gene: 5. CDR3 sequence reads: CASSPWTGSNTGELFF. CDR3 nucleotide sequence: TGTGCCAGCAGCCCGTGGACAGGGTCGAACACCGGGGAGCTGTTTTTT. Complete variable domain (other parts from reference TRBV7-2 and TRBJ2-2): GAGVSQSPSNKVTEKGKDVELRCDPISGHTALYWYRQSLGQGLEFLIYFQGNSAPDKSGLPSDRFSAERTGGSVSTLTIQRTQQEDSAVYLCASSPWTGSNTGELFFGEGSRLTVL.

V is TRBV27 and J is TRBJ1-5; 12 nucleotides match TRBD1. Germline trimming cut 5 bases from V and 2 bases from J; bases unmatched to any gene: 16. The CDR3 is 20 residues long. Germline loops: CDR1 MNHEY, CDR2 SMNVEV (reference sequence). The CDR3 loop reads CASSRSRPGTGGEGNQPQHF. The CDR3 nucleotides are TGTGCCAGCAGTCGGAGTCGTCCCGGGACAGGGGGCGAGGGCAATCAGCCCCAGCATTTT.